This T cell receptor (beta chain) came from a study of T cells after yellow fever vaccination. Via MiXCR, TCRdb re-called the 5' RACE reads, giving one row per CDR3 protein. Of under 300,000 distinct CDR3 sequences in the sample, approximately 6.3% were seen once. Germline V gene lookup returns CDR1 SGHTA and CDR2 FQGNSA. This CDR3 has 15 amino acids. With 2 bases removed from V and 0 bases from J, the gap between germline ends came to 8 bases. This material consisted of CD4+ T cells sorted from PBMCs, taken on the day of the yellow fever booster vaccination. The receptor's source is a man aged 25 to 40 who received the YFV17D yellow fever vaccine. The rearrangement links TRBV7-2 to TRBJ2-1; D ambiguous. The DNA of the CDR3 is TGTGCCAGCAGCTTAAGTTGGGCCTCCTACAATGAGCAGTTCTTC. This sequence encodes CASSLSWASYNEQFF.